This TCR beta chain was found in a study of T cell responses to AZD1222 COVID-19 vaccine (dated by TCRdb to about 2021). Some background on the complete study: A total of about 240 trial participants underwent TCR sequencing, of whom about 200 received two doses of AZD1222 and about 26 received two doses of the MenACWY control vaccine. Enrollment into the trials was organized by age into subgroups of 18-55, 56-69 and 70-plus years, and those subgroups contained roughly 140, 27 and 60 TCR-sequenced participants, respectively. What the research found in general, with its limitations: Epitopes outside the regions mutated in the B.1.351 and B.1.1.7 variants were reportedly recognized by nearly half of the unique spike-specific TCRs. Only five to seven AZD1222 recipients were SARS-CoV-2 seropositive at baseline, limiting conclusions about previously exposed vaccinees. No day 14 peak-response samples were available, so repertoires were characterized only after the peak T cell response. Participants were mostly white British and included more females than males, and it was suggested by the authors that clonal diversity may have been underestimated. In the small 56-69-year group, the increase in depth fell short of significance, most likely because of low power. CD4 TCRs associated with the vaccine covered the entire spike protein, and the dominant responses were in regions 160-218 and 743-854. Spike-specific TCR breadth and depth rose significantly after two AZD1222 doses compared with day 0 and with MenACWY recipients.

The germline V gene (reference sequence) gives CDR1 as GTSNPN and CDR2 as SVGIG. A distance of 15 bases separates the germline ends of V and J, which lose 2 bases and 2 bases respectively. The CDR3 spans 15 residues, from the cysteine through the phenylalanine. The CDR3 DNA has 45 bases and is translated from base 1. In regard to this clone: The antigen it recognizes is unknown. The sample holds no much larger clone one base away, and base qualities are not on file.

This specimen's time point label, interpreted: about 28 days (+/-7) after the second vaccine dose. AZD1222 recipients whose second dose came at about 4 weeks and those whose second dose came at about 12 weeks were combined into one group, since spike-specific TCR depth and breadth did not differ between the two schedules. Samples from vaccinated people were obtained from the UK trials COV001 and COV002, which included a single-blind randomized controlled phase 2/3 trial of AZD1222 (ChAdOx1 nCoV-19) in healthy adults. Trial participant PBMC samples were collected at day 0 and day 28 after the second dose for TCRbeta chain sequencing. The CDR3 regions of human TCRbeta chains were analyzed by immunosequencing. Regarding the original processing steps: Repertoire TCRs were checked for matches against a reference library of SARS-CoV-2-specific TCRs that had been generated using the MIRA antigen-specificity platform. Breadth was defined as the fraction of unique TCRs that were SARS-CoV-2-associated. Depth was defined as the fraction of total T cells that were SARS-CoV-2-associated. Each spike-specific TCR was assigned to its reactive spike region and to a CD4 or CD8 class using the MIRA data. Log10-transformed breadth and depth values were compared by one-way ANOVA with Sidak's multiple comparisons tests. This immuneACCESS table, as held by TCRdb, lists in-frame sequences with V and J called but not all clones. Of the missing ones, under half trace to an unresolved V gene in checked studies; the others have no known cause. That table furnishes V, J and clone size, whereas the DNA furnished D and trimming. The sample includes some 100,000 clones, with about 90% observed a single time. Around 4.4% of the sample is in the top ten clones.

The V and J segments used are TRBV30 and TRBJ1-1; there is no confident call for the D gene. Sequences were derived from peripheral blood, sampled 28 days after the second AZD1222 dose. The TCR originated in an adult who received the AZD1222 COVID-19 vaccine. The DNA sequence is TGTGCCTGGAGTCCCCGGCGGTCAGGTAACACTGAAGCTTTCTTT. This codes for CAWSPRRSGNTEAFF.